One and the same sample provided the 25 T cell receptor beta chains below, sequenced in a study of blood T cell repertoires in COVID-19. TCRdb's copy holds only in-frame clones and misses some; the assay was immunoSEQ multiplex PCR. The profile covers 130,000 to 150,000 clones, with around four fifths appearing a single time and around 6.2% taken by the ten largest. Sequencing used PBMCs or T cells enriched from blood (not recorded which). The receptors were sampled from a woman between 40 and 50 years old who had recovered from COVID-19.

This rearrangement joins TRBV9 to TRBJ1-3; D unresolved. Germline V gene data show CDR1 as SGDLS and CDR2 as YYNGEE. The CDR3 sequence is 13 residues long. V dropped 3 bases and J dropped 4 bases, with 8 bases sitting between them. The CDR3 DNA sequence: TGTGCCAGCAGCGCAACCGGGGGAAACACCATATATTTT. Its protein product is CASSATGGNTIYF. The entire variable domain, with the rest obtained from reference TRBV9 and TRBJ1-3, is as follows: DSGVTQTPKHLITATGQRVTLRCSPRSGDLSVYWYQQSLDQGLQFLIQYYNGEERAKGNILERFSAQQFPDLHSELNLSSLELGDSALYFCASSATGGNTIYFGEGSWLTVV.

The chain carries TRBV6-5 and TRBJ2-1, with D uncertain. This CDR3 has 13 amino acids. Germline values: CDR1 MNHEY, CDR2 SVGAGI. With 3 bases removed from V and 4 bases from J, the gap between germline ends came to 7 bases. The CDR3 nucleotides are TGTGCCAGCAGTTATGGGCCGTACAATGAGCAGTTCTTC. Its protein is CASSYGPYNEQFF.

The genes are TRBV13 and TRBJ2-3; 11 positions match TRBD2. CDR3 length equals 16 residues. Per germline, CDR1 PRHDT and CDR2 FYEKMQ (reference sequence). The V gene end was trimmed by 0 bases and the J gene end by 5 bases; junction bases not matched to a gene: 4. CDR3 protein: CASSLGASGRRDTQYF. CDR3 bases: TGTGCCAGCAGCTTAGGTGCTAGCGGGAGGAGAGATACGCAGTATTTT.

The gene calls are TRBV14 and TRBJ1-2; TRBD1 agrees at 7 bases. V shed 4 bases, J shed 3 bases, and the junction held 11 bases outside the gene matches. Germline values: CDR1 SGHDN, CDR2 FVKESK. CDR3 length equals 16 residues. CDR3 sequence (DNA): TGTGCCAGCAGCCTCATATCCACGGGACAGTACTATGGCTACACCTTC. This translates into CASSLISTGQYYGYTF. The full variable domain, its missing parts supplied by reference TRBV14 and TRBJ1-2, is EAGVTQFPSHSVIEKGQTVTLRCDPISGHDNLYWYRRVMGKEIKFLLHFVKESKQDESGMPNNRFLAERTGGTYSTLKVQPAELEDSGVYFCASSLISTGQYYGYTFGSGTRLTVV.

The CDR3 reads CASSYSLGRSYGYTF. As DNA, the CDR3 is TGTGCCAGCAGTTACTCACTGGGTAGGAGCTATGGCTACACCTTC. This chain uses TRBV6-5 with TRBJ1-2; D not resolved. This CDR3 is 15 amino acids long. Between the trimmed V and J ends, which lost 0 bases and 4 bases, there was a span of 12 bases. Looked up from germline, CDR1 is MNHEY and CDR2 is SVGAGI.

The chain combines TRBV28 with TRBJ2-3, with D maybe TRBD1 (6 bases). Germline V gene lookup returns CDR1 MDHEN and CDR2 SYDVKM. V gave up 4 bases and J gave up 3 bases, with 17 bases separating them. The CDR3 extends over 16 amino acids. The CDR3 region has the DNA TGTGCCAGCAGTTCCGGACCAGGGGTCGCGACAGATACGCAGTATTTT. This codes for CASSSGPGVATDTQYF.

V and J are TRBV9 and TRBJ2-4, with a possible D match to TRBD1 (6 bases). The V gene lost 3 bases and the J gene lost 7 bases, with 14 bases spanning the gap. There are 14 residues in the CDR3. CDR1 is SGDLS, CDR2 YYNGEE, per germline. The CDR3 loop reads CASSGNRAENIQYF. DNA for the CDR3: TGTGCCAGCAGCGGCAACAGGGCGGAGAACATTCAGTACTTC. Complete variable domain (other parts from reference TRBV9 and TRBJ2-4): DSGVTQTPKHLITATGQRVTLRCSPRSGDLSVYWYQQSLDQGLQFLIQYYNGEERAKGNILERFSAQQFPDLHSELNLSSLELGDSALYFCASSGNRAENIQYFGAGTRLSVL.

The chain joins TRBV30 to TRBJ1-5; a possible D gene is TRBD1 (5 bases). CDR1 GTSNPN and CDR2 SVGIG come from the germline V gene (reference sequence). This CDR3 region has 15 residues. V dropped 2 bases and J dropped 6 bases, with 17 bases sitting between them. CDR3 DNA sequence: TGTGCCTGGAGTCACTCCGGAGGGGCGATTCAGCCCCAGCATTTT. Translated, it gives CAWSHSGGAIQPQHF.

This sequence joins TRBV20-1 and TRBJ2-1; D may be TRBD2 (6 bases). This CDR3 contains 16 residues. Deletions cut 4 bases from V and 0 bases from J, with 16 bases between. Looked up from germline, CDR1 is DFQATT and CDR2 is SNEGSKA (reference sequence). The DNA for the CDR3 is TGCAGTGCTACTGACGCTAGCGAGCACTCCTACAATGAGCAGTTCTTC. It translates to CSATDASEHSYNEQFF.

The chain recombines TRBV7-8 with TRBJ1-6; possible D gene TRBD1, 5 bases. The CDR3 has 15 amino acids. Per germline, CDR1 SGHVS and CDR2 FQNEAQ. V shed 0 bases and J shed 10 bases, with 13 bases lying between them. The CDR3 coding sequence is TGTGCCAGCAGCTTAGCTGGGGGGATGAGCTCACCCCTCCACTTT. This codes for CASSLAGGMSSPLHF. Full variable domain (outside the CDR3, taken from reference TRBV7-8 and TRBJ1-6): GAGVSQSPRYKVAKRGQDVALRCDPISGHVSLFWYQQALGQGPEFLTYFQNEAQLDKSGLPSDRFFAERPEGSVSTLKIQRTQQEDSAVYLCASSLAGGMSSPLHFGNGTRLTVT.

V is TRBV2 and J is TRBJ1-5, with TRBD1 matching over 9 bases. The V and J ends lost 3 bases and 6 bases, in that order; junction bases with no gene match: 12. CDR1 SNHLY and CDR2 FYNNEI come from the germline V gene. The CDR3 contains 17 residues. The CDR3 sequence: CASSDPGQGQDGQPQHF. Here the CDR3 DNA reads TGTGCCAGCAGTGACCCGGGACAGGGTCAGGATGGTCAGCCCCAGCATTTT.

The genes are TRBV6-5 and TRBJ2-7, with 7 bases aligning to TRBD2. This CDR3 is 15 amino acids long. Trimming at V came to 5 bases and at J to 4 bases, leaving 11 bases not matched to a gene. CDR1 MNHEY and CDR2 SVGAGI come from the germline V gene. The CDR3 DNA reads TGTGCCAGCAGTCGTACTAGCGTGGGGATATACGAGCAGTACTTC. The encoded protein is CASSRTSVGIYEQYF.

This rearrangement joins TRBV15 to TRBJ1-2; TRBD1 aligns across 8 bases. V was pared by 0 bases and J by 7 bases, with 13 bases of the junction left unmatched. Germline V gene lookup returns CDR1 LNHNV and CDR2 YYDKDF (reference sequence). The length of the CDR3 is 17 residues. CDR3 coding DNA: TGTGCCACCAGCAGAGATCTAACTTCAGGGGGCCTGCCTGGCTACACCTTC. Protein product: CATSRDLTSGGLPGYTF.

CDR3 protein: CASSDGQVHEQYF. CDR3 DNA sequence: TGTGCCAGCAGTGACGGACAGGTCCACGAGCAGTACTTC. The rearrangement uses TRBV2 and TRBJ2-7; 7 nucleotides agree with TRBD1. CDR1 and CDR2 (germline): SNHLY, FYNNEI. The CDR3 length is 13 residues. The V gene end was trimmed by 3 bases and the J gene end by 5 bases; junction bases not matched to a gene: 4.

There are a few counts of this clone. This chain connects TRBV27 to TRBJ1-5, with D hard to call. The V gene's germline CDR1 is MNHEY and CDR2 SMNVEV (reference sequence). V lost 1 base, J lost 9 bases, and 10 bases lay in between. The length of the CDR3 is 13 residues. The CDR3 region is CASSLYPVGPQHF. DNA for the CDR3: TGTGCCAGCAGTTTATATCCGGTCGGGCCCCAGCATTTT.

This clone was observed a handful of times. J is TRBJ1-6 and V is TRBV19, with D unresolved. CDR3 length: 14 amino acids. Germline V gene lookup returns CDR1 LNHDA and CDR2 SQIVND (reference sequence). Trimming pared 3 bases from V and 4 bases from J, leaving 7 bases between. DNA for the CDR3: TGTGCCAGTAGTATTACGGGGTATAATTCACCCCTCCACTTT. This encodes CASSITGYNSPLHF.

V usage is TRBV5-1 and J usage is TRBJ1-3, with D perhaps TRBD1 (5 bases). The CDR3 covers 15 residues. The V end lost 3 bases, the J end lost 4 bases, and 14 bases lay between the germline ends. CDR1 and CDR2 from the germline V gene are SGHRS and YFSETQ. This CDR3 is CASSSAGAPGNTIYF. Here the CDR3 DNA reads TGCGCCAGCAGCTCCGCTGGGGCACCCGGAAACACCATATATTTT. The complete variable domain, with remaining parts taken from reference TRBV5-1 and TRBJ1-3, reads KAGVTQTPRYLIKTRGQQVTLSCSPISGHRSVSWYQQTPGQGLQFLFEYFSETQRNKGNFPGRFSGRQFSNSRSEMNVSTLELGDSALYLCASSSAGAPGNTIYFGEGSWLTVV.

The genes are TRBV12-3 or TRBV12-4 and TRBJ1-3; the match to TRBD1 covers 10 bases. The CDR3 totals 13 residues. The trim removed 5 bases at V and 7 bases at J, leaving 2 bases unmatched. The CDR3 reads CASSDRGRNTIYF. As DNA, the CDR3 is TGTGCCAGCAGTGACAGGGGGCGGAACACCATATATTTT.

In its sample, this clone was seen a few times. The chain combines TRBV3-1 (or the pseudogene TRBV3-2) with TRBJ1-1; D perhaps matches TRBD1 (5 bases). This CDR3 is 15 amino acids long. Trimming cost V 0 bases and J 0 bases, with 8 bases left between them. Germline V gene lookup returns CDR1 LGHDT and CDR2 YNNKEL (reference sequence). CDR3 sequence (DNA): TGTGCCAGCAGCCAAGAAGGGGCCCTGAACACTGAAGCTTTCTTT. Protein: CASSQEGALNTEAFF.

A single count supports this clone. The chain links TRBV9 to TRBJ1-1; the match to TRBD1 covers 7 bases. V gave up 3 bases and J gave up 6 bases; unmatched junction bases: 8. In germline, CDR1 is SGDLS, CDR2 YYNGEE. The CDR3 has 14 residues. The CDR3 sequence: CASSGTGTESEAFF. The CDR3 DNA reads as TGTGCCAGCAGCGGGACCGGGACAGAATCTGAAGCTTTCTTT.

The CDR3 is CSVATGNGYTF. CDR3 bases: TGCAGCGTTGCGACAGGGAATGGCTACACCTTC. The chain employs TRBV29-1 and TRBJ1-2, with TRBD1 matching over 7 bases. This CDR3 is 11 amino acids long. After removal of 4 bases from V and 6 bases from J, the junction contained 2 bases not matched to a gene. Germline V gene sequence: CDR1 SQVTM, CDR2 ANQGSEA.

The chain recombines TRBV7-9 with TRBJ1-2, with 8 bases aligning to TRBD1. From germline, CDR1 is SEHNR and CDR2 FQNEAQ (reference sequence). Unmatched junction bases numbered 6, after V lost 1 base and J lost 2 bases. This CDR3 contains 16 residues. CDR3 region: CASSLGDRGENYGYTF. In nucleotides, the CDR3 is TGTGCCAGCAGCTTAGGTGACAGGGGTGAGAACTATGGCTACACCTTC.

This clone has only one observation. The chain is built from TRBV21-1 and TRBJ1-5. TRBV21-1 is a listed pseudogene. This CDR3 region has 18 residues. In nucleotides, the CDR3 is TGTGCCAGCAGCAAATTGGCCGGGGAGGCGGAACCAAATCAGCCCCAGCATTTT. Protein sequence: CASSKLAGEAEPNQPQHF.

The chain couples TRBV11-2 to TRBJ1-1, with 10 bases matching TRBD1. V gave up 4 bases and J gave up 7 bases; unmatched junction bases: 0. The germline V gene encodes CDR1 SGHAT and CDR2 FQNNGV. CDR3 length: 12 residues. The CDR3 coding sequence is TGTGCCAGCAGCTGGGACAGGGGTGAAGCTTTCTTT. It codes for CASSWDRGEAFF.

This rearrangement joins TRBV19 to TRBJ2-2; 9 nucleotides line up with TRBD2. V shed 6 bases, J shed 7 bases, and the junction held 12 bases outside the gene matches. The CDR3 contains 16 residues. From germline, CDR1 is LNHDA and CDR2 SQIVND (reference sequence). CDR3 sequence (DNA): TGTGCCAGTAGCGATTCCGGGACTAGCATGCGCGGGGAGCTGTTTTTT. It yields the protein CASSDSGTSMRGELFF.